These T cell receptor beta chains were read from a single sample in a study of cytomegalovirus exposure and HLA in healthy donors. Clones were read by immunoSEQ multiplex PCR, and TCRdb kept only the in-frame ones, dropping some. The sample carries around 100,000 clones, around 80% recorded once. Sequenced sample: PBMCs. The source is a female donor in good health and CMV-seropositive. CDR3s include the opening cysteine and the closing phenylalanine or tryptophan. D genes are given only for firm matches. Clone size is not always given. Where it is, it says once, few, many or a class for expanded clones.

>few|TRBJ1-6|TRBV27|TRBD1
CAAPVDRGRYNSPLHF
TGTGCTGCACCGGTCGACAGGGGACGGTATAATTCACCCCTCCACTTT
>NA|TRBJ2-1|TRBV28|TRBD1
CASRGTDSYNEQFF
TGTGCCAGCAGAGGGACAGACTCCTACAATGAGCAGTTCTTC
>NA|TRBJ2-3|TRBV5-5|TRBD2
CASIPGLGSTDTQYF
TGTGCCAGCATCCCGGGACTAGGGAGCACAGATACGCAGTATTTT
>few|TRBJ2-7|TRBV6-5|TRBD2
CASSYSSSGRGHEQYF
TGTGCCAGCAGTTACTCCTCTAGCGGGAGAGGCCACGAGCAGTACTTC
>NA|TRBJ2-1|TRBV15|TRBD2
CATRAGAVNEQFF
TGTGCCACGCGAGCGGGAGCAGTCAATGAGCAGTTCTTC
>once|TRBJ1-2|TRBV5-1|NA
CASRRGQDGYGYTF
TGCGCCAGCAGACGAGGGCAAGATGGCTATGGCTACACCTTC
>NA|TRBJ1-4|TRBV28|NA
CASSLRFEKLFF
TGTGCCAGCAGCCTTAGATTTGAAAAACTGTTTTTT
>NA|TRBJ1-2|TRBV7-2|NA
CASSLGPWAPTNYGYTF
TGTGCCAGCAGCTTAGGTCCGTGGGCCCCAACTAACTATGGCTACACCTTC
>NA|TRBJ2-5|TRBV9|TRBD2
CASSPGTSGGLQETQYF
TGTGCCAGCAGCCCCGGGACTAGCGGGGGCCTACAAGAGACCCAGTACTTC
>few|TRBJ1-2|TRBV28|TRBD1
CASSRPGTGPSGYTF
TGTGCCAGCAGCCGGCCCGGGACAGGGCCCTCTGGCTACACCTTC
>NA|TRBJ2-1|TRBV6-1|TRBD1
CASITGGSYNEQFF
TGTGCCAGCATAACAGGGGGCTCCTACAATGAGCAGTTCTTC